This T cell receptor beta chain is drawn from a study of cytomegalovirus exposure and HLA in healthy donors. Study-wide results and limits: Earlier analysis yielded a pattern in which most TCR beta V segments were productive about 87% or about 30% of the time. TCR beta sequences reportedly predicted most subjects' HLA-A and HLA-B alleles accurately.

Likely unrecorded immune exposures existed in these nominally healthy donors. To note about this clone: As yet, its antigen is unknown. In the same sample, other DNA sequences code for this CDR3.

PCR employed 60 Vbeta and 13 Jbeta primers. Using immunoSEQ multiplex PCR, the repertoire was profiled, and TCRdb retains in-frame clones only, with some absent. Of 95,000 to 100,000 clones in the sample, under 85% are singletons; the top ten hold approximately 2%. CDR1 is GTSNPN and CDR2 is SVGIG in the germline V gene (reference sequence). With 2 bases removed from V and 7 bases from J, the gap between germline ends came to 14 bases. This CDR3 is 13 amino acids long. The TCR originated in a woman in her thirties or forties in good health and CMV-seronegative. The sample consisted of PBMCs. The chain carries TRBV30 and TRBJ1-2; D is perhaps TRBD1 (5 bases). The DNA of the CDR3 is TGTGCCTGGAGTCGGCAGGGTTTCGCTGGCTACACCTTC. Its protein is CAWSRQGFAGYTF.